Reported below is one T cell receptor (beta chain). The antigen remains unidentified. After expansion with viral peptide pools in the ViraFEST assay, antigen-specific CD4+ T cells were sequenced. It was after around eleven days of culture that CD4+ T cells were isolated. Vaccine administered to participants consisted of two doses of either BNT162b2 or mRNA-1273. Wells of around 2.2 million PBMC each were grown with 10 IU/ml IL-2 and roughly 10 ug/ml peptides. In the cultures, half the medium was exchanged for IL-2 medium on days 3 and 7. The CDR3 runs 14 residues. V gave up 6 bases and J gave up 0 bases, with 6 bases separating them. Germline lookup yields CDR1 MDHEN and CDR2 SYDVKM. This entry is derived from a study of vaccination effects on CD4 cells after COVID-19. Looking at the study overall: Sampling occurred a median 72 days post second dose, range 14 to 241.

Broader study findings: Within healthy vaccinees, only 1 of 255 vaccine-induced clones displayed cross-reactivity with common cold coronaviruses.

This table comes from immunoSEQ multiplex PCR, and its TCRdb copy is limited to in-frame clones, with some not included. This table has 25,000 to 30,000 clones, roughly 80% appearing once. The input for sequencing was CD4+ T cells from PBMCs cultured with HCoV-229E spike peptides, taken after COVID-19 vaccination. The sequence was obtained from a human donor who received a COVID-19 vaccine. The V and J genes are TRBV28 and TRBJ1-6; no clear D. The CDR3 DNA follows: TGTGCCAGCAGCGGGAGCTCCTATAATTCACCCCTCCACTTT. Amino acid sequence: CASSGSSYNSPLHF.